The T cell receptor (beta chain) described here comes from a study of blood T cells in healthy people across ages. Findings and caveats of the study: Long-lived donors exceeded aged donors in naive CD4+ cells and diversity. TCR beta diversity correlated strongly with naive T cell percentage.

V dropped 3 bases and J dropped 2 bases, with 9 bases sitting between them. The CDR3 sequence is 14 residues long. Per the germline V gene, CDR1 is SGHAT and CDR2 is FQNNGV. No fewer than 6 micrograms of total RNA were isolated from every sample. With a J-beta primer mix and a sample-barcoded 5' primer, a second PCR ran about 7 to 12 cycles. TCRdb re-derived calls from the 5' RACE reads in MiXCR, one entry per CDR3 protein. The data contain approximately 800,000 distinct CDR3 sequences, 46% of them singletons. A note on this clonotype: No antigen is known for it.

The sample was blood. The clonotype comes from a man older than 75 in good health. The chain recombines TRBV11-2 with TRBJ2-3; no definite D call. The CDR3 nucleotides read TGTGCCAGCAGCTTGTGGGTTTCCACAGATACGCAGTATTTT. This encodes CASSLWVSTDTQYF. The full variable domain, completed using reference TRBV11-2 and TRBJ2-3, is EAGVAQSPRYKIIEKRQSVAFWCNPISGHATLYWYQQILGQGPKLLIQFQNNGVVDDSQLPKDRFSAERLKGVDSTLKIQPAKLEDSAVYLCASSLWVSTDTQYFGPGTRLTVL.